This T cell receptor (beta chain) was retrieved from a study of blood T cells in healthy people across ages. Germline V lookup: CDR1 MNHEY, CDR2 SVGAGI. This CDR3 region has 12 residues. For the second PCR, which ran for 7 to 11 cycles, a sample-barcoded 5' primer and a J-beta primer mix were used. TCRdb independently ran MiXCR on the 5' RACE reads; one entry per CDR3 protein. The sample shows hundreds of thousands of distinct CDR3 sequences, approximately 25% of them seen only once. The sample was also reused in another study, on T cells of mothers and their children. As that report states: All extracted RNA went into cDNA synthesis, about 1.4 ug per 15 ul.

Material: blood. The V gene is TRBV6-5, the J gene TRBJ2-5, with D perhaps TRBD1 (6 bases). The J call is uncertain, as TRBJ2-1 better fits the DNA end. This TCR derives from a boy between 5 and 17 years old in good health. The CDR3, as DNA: TGTGCCAGCAGTCCCCAGGGGTTGCGGCAGTTCTTC. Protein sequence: CASSPQGLRQFF.